This T cell receptor (beta chain) stems from a study of Tregs in tolerant kidney transplant recipients (dated by TCRdb to about 2019). Regarding the complete study: The transplants used related donors with nonmyeloablative bone marrow transplantation, and mixed chimerism in the human trials was transient. The study used TCRbeta sequencing to identify donor-specific regulatory T cells before combined kidney and bone marrow transplantation, then tracked those cells after transplant.

For TCRbeta CDR3 sequencing, genomic DNA from the sorted cells was extracted using the QIAGEN DNeasy Blood and Tissue Kit. High-throughput TCRbeta CDR3 sequencing, including PCR amplification with bias correction and internal controls, was performed commercially through immunoSEQ. From the authors' description of their analysis: Unique productive TCRbeta sequences were defined by CDR3 nucleotide sequence when primers matched and otherwise by CDR3 amino acid sequence together with Vbeta and Jbeta genes. Sorting error was corrected by removing sequences shared between sorted populations at a frequency ratio of 2:1 or less, and the remaining shared sequences were assigned to the higher population. Sequences were defined as donor-reactive when expanded at least 5-fold in CFSE-low cells versus unstimulated cells and present at a frequency of at least 0.01% in CFSE-low cells. Jensen-Shannon divergence calculated on the top 100 TCRbeta sequences ranked by frequency was used to measure repertoire divergence. For any sample with multiple sequencing runs, sorting error was corrected in each run separately before the runs were pooled. Held by TCRdb, this immuneACCESS table contains in-frame sequences only and omits some clones. Under half of the omission traces to an unresolved V gene where checked; the cause of the rest is unknown. Clonal size and the V and J genes are those of that table, whereas D and trimming came from the DNA. The sample table contains about 110,000 clones; only one count was recorded for 90% of them. The top ten constitute just under 0.35% of the sample.

The time point label corresponds to: blood sample drawn before combined kidney and bone marrow transplant. Unstimulated Tregs (CD4+CD25+CD127-), CD4+ non-Tregs (CD4+CD25-), CD4 and CD8 cells were FACS-sorted from thawed PBMCs. The patients were a few recipients of combined kidney and bone marrow transplants from the ITN036ST trial, and samples were available only from these trial subjects. Healthy control blood was processed to PBMCs by Ficoll density gradient and cryopreserved, and patient PBMCs were collected before and after transplant. On this clone: Its binding antigen is unknown. Per-nucleotide qualities are absent, and no much larger clonotype sits a single base away.

The CDR3, cysteine through phenylalanine, is 14 amino acids long. The read is trimmed to its CDR3 DNA, 42 bases read in frame from base 1. V lost 5 bases and J lost 5 bases, and the count of bases not matched to a germline gene is 9. The CDR1 and CDR2 encoded by the germline V gene (reference sequence) are GTSNPN and SVGIG. The research as a whole found: Because the study included only a small number of patients, the results must be confirmed in larger populations and under other immunosuppression protocols. PCR primers changed over time for some patients, so nucleotide-level comparison across those patients' samples was not possible. Expanding Tregs with activated donor B cells appeared to identify the most biologically relevant and donor-specific TCRbeta repertoire. Biological reproducibility was not examined directly, but technical replication error appeared to be minimal. In tolerant patients, donor-specific Tregs expanded more than Tregs overall, which suggests antigen-driven rather than nonspecific expansion.

The receptor comes from a human donor who received a combined kidney and bone marrow transplant. The rearranged segments are TRBV30 and TRBJ1-1, and 9 junction bases match TRBD1. The sequences come from CD4+ T cells from blood, collected before the transplant. The CDR3: CAWSPGQGGTEAFF. Here is the DNA: TGTGCCTGGTCGCCGGGACAGGGAGGGACTGAAGCTTTCTTT.